One sample yielded the 28 T cell receptor beta chains listed below, sequenced in a study of T cell repertoires in cytomegalovirus infection (dated by TCRdb to between 2017 and 2020). The antigens for these receptors are not known. Interpreted using the paper, the treatment or condition label stands for: in vitro stimulation with specific CMV peptide epitopes to enrich CMV-specific T cells. This sample was sequenced with an Illumina HiSeq 1500. TCRdb reran the public reads through fastp at Q25 and MiXCR, keeping productive beta chains. Each entry is one CDR3 protein sequence, shown with its most common DNA and genes. The sample data list nearly 700,000 distinct CDR3 sequences, and around a third of these were observed just once. 15% to 20% of the sample is held by the ten biggest clonotypes. Sequenced here: cultured PBMCs, sampled from culture after CMV antigen stimulation. Source of these receptors: a human donor in good health (CMV status not recorded). Some clones in this sample may be carry-over from other donors' samples.

CDR3 region: CASSSRSGDEQFF. Written as DNA, the CDR3 is TGTGCCAGCAGCTCCAGGTCCGGCGATGAGCAGTTCTTC. V usage is TRBV7-2 and J usage is TRBJ2-1, with D unclear. Germline-derived CDR1 and CDR2 are SGHTA and FQGNSA. The V end was cut by 4 bases, the J end by 8 bases, with 12 bases between. CDR3 length equals 13 residues.

CDR3 region: CASSLAPLAGGPSSYEQYF. DNA of the CDR3: TGTGCCAGCAGCTTAGCCCCACTAGCGGGAGGGCCTAGCTCCTACGAGCAGTACTTC. The chain joins TRBV11-2 to TRBJ2-7, with 13 positions matching TRBD2. The germline gives CDR1 SGHAT, CDR2 FQNNGV. The junction had 9 bases not matched to a gene; V was cut back by 1 base and J by 0 bases. The CDR3 sequence is 19 residues long.

This chain links TRBV7-6 with TRBJ2-7; TRBD2 matches at 10 bases. Germline V gives CDR1 SGHVS, CDR2 FNYEAQ. V dropped 1 base and J dropped 7; count of bases not matched to a gene: 4. This CDR3 comprises 14 residues. CDR3 coding DNA: TGTGCCAGCAGCTTAGGGACTAGCGGCCTAGAGCAGTACTTC. Translation gives CASSLGTSGLEQYF.

This clonotype turned up a few times. The chain uses TRBV20-1 and TRBJ1-3, with 7 bases matching TRBD1. V shed 3 bases and J 3 bases; nucleotides not matched to a gene: 8. The CDR3 covers 15 residues. Germline V gene sequence: CDR1 DFQATT, CDR2 SNEGSKA (reference sequence). The CDR3 sequence is CSARGTGDSGNTIYF. As DNA, the CDR3 is TGCAGTGCTAGGGGTACAGGGGATAGTGGAAACACCATATATTTT.

CDR3 DNA: TGTGCCAGCAGCCCAGAATCCGGAGTGTGGGGCAATGAGCAGTTCTTC. Translating it yields CASSPESGVWGNEQFF. The rearrangement links TRBV7-2 to TRBJ2-1, with no clear D. V shed 5 bases and J shed 6 bases, with 20 bases lying between them. Germline CDR1 reads SGHTA; CDR2 reads FQGNSA. This CDR3 spans 16 amino acids.

This clonotype occurred a few times. The V call is TRBV25-1, the J call TRBJ2-1; 12 bases agree with TRBD2. V was pared by 2 bases and J by 6 bases, with 8 bases of the junction left unmatched. Germline CDR1 is MGHDK and CDR2 is SYGVNS. The CDR3 spans 17 residues. CDR3 region: CASSETPGTSGLNEQFF. CDR3 DNA sequence: TGTGCCAGCAGTGAAACCCCCGGGACTAGCGGGCTCAATGAGCAGTTCTTC. The whole variable domain, remainder taken from reference TRBV25-1 and TRBJ2-1, is EADIYQTPRYLVIGTGKKITLECSQTMGHDKMYWYQQDPGMELHLIHYSYGVNSTEKGDLSSESTVSRIRTEHFPLTLESARPSHTSQYLCASSETPGTSGLNEQFFGPGTRLTVL.

The chain uses TRBV7-4 and TRBJ2-7; D not resolved. Germline CDR1 is SGHVT and CDR2 is SQSDAQ. The CDR3 has 13 amino acids. Trimming removed 4 bases from V and 6 bases from J, with 13 bases in between. The CDR3 sequence: CASSSLKSSEQYF. CDR3 nucleotide sequence: TGTGCCAGCAGCTCTTTAAAATCGTCCGAGCAGTACTTC.

This clonotype has a count of ten or more. V usage is TRBV7-9 and J usage is TRBJ2-3; D is possibly TRBD2 (7 bases). V shed 3 bases and J shed 6 bases, with 25 bases lying between them. Germline-derived CDR1 and CDR2 are SEHNR and FQNEAQ (reference sequence). The CDR3 runs 18 residues. The CDR3 spells CASSFIPRGAQLLDTQYF. DNA of the CDR3: TGTGCCAGCAGCTTCATTCCCCGGGGGGCCCAATTGCTGGATACGCAGTATTTT.

This clonotype came up a few times. V usage is TRBV2 and J usage is TRBJ1-2, with D unclear. This CDR3 is built from 10 residues. The V gene's germline CDR1 is SNHLY and CDR2 FYNNEI. The germline V and J ends were trimmed by 6 bases and 6 bases, with 5 bases remaining between them. The DNA for the CDR3 is TGTGCCAGCAGCTACAATGGCTACACCTTC. This codes for CASSYNGYTF.

The sample holds many counts of this clonotype. V usage is TRBV7-2 and J usage is TRBJ2-6; no definite D call. Germline CDR1 SGHTA, CDR2 FQGNSA. The CDR3 contains 11 residues. V lost 8 bases, J lost 1 base, and 0 bases lay in between. The CDR3 DNA is TGTGCCAGCTCTGGGGCCAACGTCCTGACTTTC. This sequence encodes CASSGANVLTF.

Remarks on this clonotype: A much larger clonotype is one base distant, so this may be a read error. Because the CDR3 is missing its conserved closing phenylalanine or tryptophan, this is likely a read error. This chain joins TRBV7-2 and TRBJ2-1; 12 bases match TRBD2. Losses at the gene ends were 5 bases for V and 5 bases for J; bases not matched to a gene: 4. The CDR3 has 15 amino acids. Germline V lookup: CDR1 SGHTA, CDR2 FQGNSA. The CDR3 DNA is TGTGCCAGCAGCCCGCGACTAGCGGGGGACAATGAGCAGTTCTCC. Translation gives CASSPRLAGDNEQFS.

The rearrangement links TRBV5-4 to TRBJ2-5; D possibly corresponds to TRBD1 (5 bases). The CDR3 covers 14 residues. V lost 4 bases to trimming and J lost 4 bases, with 14 bases between them. Germline CDR1 and CDR2: SGHNT and YYREEE (reference sequence). Here the CDR3 DNA reads TGTGCCAGCAGCCCAGGGAACTCGAGAGAGACCCAGTACTTC. Its translation is CASSPGNSRETQYF.

V and J are TRBV3-1 and TRBJ2-3, with 8 bases aligning to TRBD2. CDR1 is LGHDT, CDR2 YNNKEL, per germline (reference sequence). Unmatched junction bases numbered 14, after V lost 10 bases and J lost 2 bases. The CDR3 covers 16 residues. As DNA, the CDR3 is TGTGCCACCAAAGCAACGGGGGGGCATGTCACAGATACGCAGTATTTT. This encodes CATKATGGHVTDTQYF.

V gene TRBV11-2 combines with J gene TRBJ2-7; 9 bases agree with TRBD2. V dropped 2 bases and J dropped 5; count of bases not matched to a gene: 10. The CDR3 length is 16 residues. Germline lookup yields CDR1 SGHAT and CDR2 FQNNGV. The CDR3 loop is CASSLRYAGGSDEQYF. DNA of the CDR3: TGTGCCAGCAGCTTAAGATATGCGGGAGGGTCGGACGAGCAGTACTTC.

In its sample, this clonotype was seen many times. The chain links TRBV7-2 to TRBJ2-1, with no clear D. Trimming removed 5 bases from V and 6 bases from J, with 8 bases in between. CDR3 length equals 12 residues. Looked up from germline, CDR1 is SGHTA and CDR2 is FQGNSA. Here the CDR3 DNA reads TGTGCCAGCAGCCCCATCCTCAATGAGCAGTTCTTC. Translation: CASSPILNEQFF.

This clonotype was seen a few times. The chain combines TRBV6-1 with TRBJ2-1; possible D gene TRBD2, 6 bases. The CDR3 spans 15 residues. Between the trimmed V and J ends, which lost 7 bases and 4 bases, there was a span of 17 bases. CDR1 is MNHNS and CDR2 is SASEGT in the germline V gene. CDR3 sequence: CASINRDSQYNEQFF. In DNA form, the CDR3 reads TGTGCCAGCATCAACCGGGACTCTCAATACAATGAGCAGTTCTTC.

This clonotype was recorded a few times. The gene calls are TRBV7-2 and TRBJ2-7, with 11 bases fitting TRBD2. Germline V gene lookup returns CDR1 SGHTA and CDR2 FQGNSA. The ends lost 1 base at V and 3 bases at J; junction bases unmatched: 5. There are 16 residues in the CDR3. The CDR3 is CASSLDGTSGIYEQYF. The CDR3 coding sequence is TGTGCCAGCAGCTTAGACGGGACTAGCGGTATCTACGAGCAGTACTTC.

CDR3 bases: TGCGCCAGCAGCTTGGAGGGCAGAAAAGAGACCCAGTACTTC. This translates into CASSLEGRKETQYF. The chain has TRBV5-1 and TRBJ2-5, with unresolved D. Deletions cut 0 bases from V and 3 bases from J, with 9 bases between. CDR1 SGHRS and CDR2 YFSETQ come from the germline V gene. The CDR3 sequence is 14 residues long. Full variable domain (remainder filled in from reference TRBV5-1 and TRBJ2-5): KAGVTQTPRYLIKTRGQQVTLSCSPISGHRSVSWYQQTPGQGLQFLFEYFSETQRNKGNFPGRFSGRQFSNSRSEMNVSTLELGDSALYLCASSLEGRKETQYFGPGTRLLVL.

The chain employs TRBV2 and TRBJ2-3, with 8 positions matching TRBD2. The germline gives CDR1 SNHLY, CDR2 FYNNEI. This CDR3 has 13 amino acids. V was pared by 8 bases and J by 6 bases, with 7 bases of the junction left unmatched. The CDR3, as DNA: TGTGCCAGCGGTGGGACTAGGGCCGATACGCAGTATTTT. Translation: CASGGTRADTQYF.

This clonotype has a handful of counts. The rearrangement links TRBV7-8 to TRBJ2-3; D unclear. The CDR3 runs 15 residues. V shed 3 bases and J shed 2 bases, with 12 bases lying between them. Looked up from germline, CDR1 is SGHVS and CDR2 is FQNEAQ. CDR3 sequence: CASSFRSSYTDTQYF. CDR3 sequence (DNA): TGTGCCAGCAGCTTTAGGAGTAGCTACACAGATACGCAGTATTTT.

Comment on this clonotype: Sequence at one end of the junction differs from germline and may be a read error. V and J are TRBV4-1 and TRBJ1-5; possibly TRBD1 for D (5 bases). Germline V CDR1 and CDR2: MGHRA, YSYEKL. This CDR3 comprises 15 residues. The CDR3 nucleotides read TGCGCCAGCAGCCAAGATGGGCAGGGAAGTCAGCCCCAGCTTTTT. It codes for CASSQDGQGSQPQLF.

V is TRBV12-3 or TRBV12-4 and J is TRBJ2-5, with 9 bases identical to TRBD2. With V trimmed by 2 bases and J by 2 bases, 6 bases remained unmatched. The CDR3 loop spans 16 amino acids. CDR3 amino acids: CASSLFLAGWQETQYF. The CDR3, as DNA: TGTGCCAGCAGTTTATTCCTAGCGGGGTGGCAAGAGACCCAGTACTTC.

This clonotype was recorded a few times. This chain links TRBV7-2 with TRBJ2-3; 10 bases align to TRBD1. The CDR3 covers 16 residues. The germline V gene has CDR1 SGHTA and CDR2 FQGNSA. V lost 2 bases to trimming and J lost 6 bases; unmatched junction nucleotides: 8. The DNA of the CDR3 is TGTGCCAGCAGCTTAAGGACAGGGGGGGGAGTGGATACGCAGTATTTT. This sequence encodes CASSLRTGGGVDTQYF.

The J gene is TRBJ2-7, the V gene TRBV6-2 or TRBV6-3; TRBD2 matches 9 bases. J was trimmed by 6 bases and V by 4 bases; bases with no gene match: 10. CDR1 MNHEY and CDR2 SVGEGT come from the germline V gene. The CDR3 covers 15 residues. The CDR3 sequence: CASSFYLAGISEQYF. In DNA form, the CDR3 reads TGTGCCAGCAGTTTCTACCTAGCGGGAATAAGCGAGCAGTACTTC.

This clonotype was counted between two and nine times. This sequence joins TRBV7-6 and TRBJ2-3; TRBD2 matches at 10 bases. V shed 6 bases and J 3 bases; nucleotides not matched to a gene: 24. This CDR3 has 21 amino acids. Germline V gene data show CDR1 as SGHVS and CDR2 as FNYEAQ. The CDR3 DNA sequence: TGTGCCAGCAGACCCTCCAGGGCTAGCGGGAGTTCGGTGCGGTGGACAGATACGCAGTATTTT. This encodes CASRPSRASGSSVRWTDTQYF.

The chain recombines TRBV6-6 with TRBJ2-1; the match to TRBD2 covers 9 bases. This CDR3 has 16 amino acids. V gave up 6 bases and J gave up 5 bases; unmatched junction bases: 11. Looked up from germline, CDR1 is MNHNY and CDR2 is SVGAGI (reference sequence). The CDR3 loop is CASSSRGAGGNNEQFF. DNA of the CDR3: TGTGCCAGCAGCTCCCGTGGAGCGGGAGGCAACAATGAGCAGTTCTTC.

This chain uses TRBV7-2 with TRBJ2-5, with D unclear. V dropped 4 bases and J dropped 5 bases, with 11 bases sitting between them. The length of the CDR3 is 13 residues. Germline V lookup: CDR1 SGHTA, CDR2 FQGNSA. CDR3 loop: CASSSQDWETQYF. In nucleotides, the CDR3 is TGTGCCAGCAGCTCCCAAGATTGGGAGACCCAGTACTTC.

The rearrangement uses TRBV2 and TRBJ2-5; unclear D gene. Germline V CDR1 and CDR2: SNHLY, FYNNEI. The CDR3 runs to 16 residues. Trimming shortened V by 3 bases and J by 6 bases, and 20 bases separated the two germline ends. In DNA, the CDR3 is TGTGCCAGCAGTGACGCATTTAGCTACGTCAGGAAGACCCAGTACTTC. The encoded protein is CASSDAFSYVRKTQYF.